This is a list of T cell receptor beta chains from one sample in a study of TIL therapy for anti-PD-1-resistant metastatic lung cancer. Some clones are missing from TCRdb's copy, which holds only in-frame ones; the method was immunoSEQ multiplex PCR. The sample holds tens of thousands of clones, roughly 78% seen once. Sequenced here: blood, sampled at baseline. These receptor sequences come from a man in his sixties or seventies with non-small cell lung cancer. CDR3s include the opening cysteine and the closing phenylalanine or tryptophan. A D gene is named only where the DNA matches it firmly. Clone size is stated in some rows and not others, as once, few, many or a class when expanded.

J,V,length,D,size,CDR3,DNA
TRBJ2-3,TRBV10-3,11,NA,NA,CAIRGTDTQYF,TGTGCCATCAGGGGCACAGATACGCAGTATTTT
TRBJ2-3,TRBV14,13,NA,NA,CASSQGLRDTQYF,TGTGCCAGCAGCCAAGGCCTCAGGGATACGCAGTATTTT
TRBJ1-1,TRBV19,14,NA,NA,CASTPREGFSEAFF,TGTGCCAGTACCCCGAGGGAGGGGTTTTCTGAAGCTTTCTTT
TRBJ1-1,TRBV19,14,NA,NA,CASRSDGMNTEAFF,TGTGCCAGCCGCTCGGACGGCATGAACACTGAAGCTTTCTTT
TRBJ2-1,TRBV7-7,16,TRBD1,NA,CASSLASGTGADEQFF,TGTGCTAGCAGCTTAGCCTCCGGGACAGGGGCAGATGAGCAGTTCTTC
TRBJ1-5,TRBV27,18,TRBD1,once,CASSAGQGTLYSNQPQHF,TGTGCCAGCAGTGCAGGACAGGGTACCCTTTATAGCAATCAGCCCCAGCATTTT
TRBJ1-1,TRBV7-2,12,NA,few,CASSLGPRNAFF,TGTGCCAGCAGCTTAGGGCCCAGAAACGCTTTCTTT
TRBJ2-7,TRBV6-5,15,NA,NA,CASSSTSRGTYEQYF,TGTGCCAGCAGCTCCACTAGTCGTGGGACCTACGAGCAGTACTTC
TRBJ1-2,TRBV7-3,15,TRBD1,NA,CASSGKTGGIYGYTF,TGTGCCAGCAGCGGCAAGACAGGGGGGATCTATGGCTACACCTTC
TRBJ2-3,TRBV6-1,15,TRBD2,NA,CASSRDRAGGDTQYF,TGTGCCAGCAGCCGAGACAGGGCGGGAGGGGATACGCAGTATTTT
TRBJ2-3,TRBV2,21,TRBD2,NA,CASSARPGLAGRGTSTDTQYF,TGTGCCAGCAGTGCTCGGCCGGGACTAGCGGGAAGGGGGACTAGCACAGATACGCAGTATTTT
TRBJ1-6,TRBV2,14,TRBD1,NA,CASSVQGANSPLHF,TGTGCCAGCAGTGTTCAGGGGGCTAATTCACCCCTCCACTTT
TRBJ1-1,TRBV27,15,TRBD1,NA,CASSPTGIRGTEAFF,TGTGCCAGCAGCCCAACGGGGATCAGGGGGACTGAAGCTTTCTTT
TRBJ2-2,TRBV6-1,12,TRBD1,NA,CASITGVRELFF,TGTGCCAGCATTACAGGGGTCCGGGAGCTGTTTTTT
TRBJ1-6,TRBV5-1,15,NA,NA,CASSSYLGGNSPLHF,TGCGCCAGCAGTTCGTACCTCGGGGGTAATTCACCCCTCCACTTT
TRBJ2-4,TRBV9,15,NA,NA,CASSVAPGTKNIQYF,TGTGCCAGCAGCGTAGCACCCGGGACTAAAAACATTCAGTACTTC
TRBJ2-2,TRBV21-1,19,NA,NA,CASSKEWGCHDSNTGELFF,TGTGCCAGCAGCAAAGAATGGGGATGTCACGACTCGAACACCGGGGAGCTGTTTTTT
TRBJ1-3,TRBV27,14,NA,medium-sized,CASSLKGAGNTIYF,TGTGCCAGCAGTTTAAAAGGGGCTGGAAACACCATATATTTT
TRBJ1-5,TRBV6-4,16,NA,NA,CASSDGTYRANQPQHF,TGTGCCAGCAGTGACGGGACATATAGGGCCAATCAGCCCCAGCATTTT
TRBJ1-3,TRBV29-1,14,NA,NA,CSVGDQLSGNTIYF,TGCAGCGTTGGGGACCAACTCTCTGGAAACACCATATATTTT
TRBJ1-2,TRBV5-1,15,NA,NA,CASSWNDSPNYGYTF,TGCGCCAGCAGCTGGAACGACAGCCCCAACTATGGCTACACCTTC
TRBJ2-1,TRBV4-2,16,NA,NA,CASSPSYSGRGNEQFF,TGTGCCAGCAGTCCGTCGTATTCCGGCAGGGGCAATGAGCAGTTCTTC
TRBJ2-3,TRBV19,16,TRBD1,NA,CASGNRDRAIADTQYF,TGTGCCAGTGGAAATCGGGACAGGGCCATTGCAGATACGCAGTATTTT
TRBJ1-4,TRBV4-2,15,NA,NA,CASSHTGQQNEKLFF,TGTGCCAGCAGCCATACGGGCCAGCAGAATGAAAAACTGTTTTTT
TRBJ2-5,TRBV7-2,14,TRBD2,once,CASSLAREQETQYF,TGTGCCAGCAGCTTAGCGCGGGAGCAAGAGACCCAGTACTTC
TRBJ2-7,TRBV4-2,13,NA,NA,CASSQDRDREQYF,TGTGCCAGCAGCCAAGATCGGGACCGCGAGCAGTACTTC
TRBJ2-4,TRBV2,15,NA,NA,CASRGDTGAKNIQYF,TGTGCCAGCAGGGGGGATACAGGAGCCAAAAACATTCAGTACTTC
TRBJ1-1,TRBV28,13,NA,NA,CASSFMGNTEAFF,TGTGCCAGCAGTTTTATGGGAAACACTGAAGCTTTCTTT
TRBJ1-2,TRBV27,15,NA,NA,CASSLSGNTNYGYTF,TGTGCCAGCAGTTTAAGTGGAAACACTAACTATGGCTACACCTTC
TRBJ2-5,TRBV5-1,16,NA,NA,CASSLAVWGGQETQYF,TGCGCCAGCAGCTTGGCCGTGTGGGGTGGGCAAGAGACCCAGTACTTC
TRBJ2-3,TRBV7-9,16,TRBD1,few,CASSSRDRGVADTQYF,TGTGCCAGCAGCTCCCGGGACAGGGGAGTTGCAGATACGCAGTATTTT
TRBJ1-1,TRBV28,17,TRBD1,NA,CASSSPYGQEKNTEAFF,TGTGCCAGCAGTTCCCCCTATGGACAGGAGAAGAACACTGAAGCTTTCTTT
TRBJ1-2,TRBV27,17,NA,NA,CASSLSPLNRDNYGYTF,TGTGCCAGCAGTTTATCCCCCCTAAACAGGGATAACTATGGCTACACCTTC
TRBJ2-5,TRBV2,18,TRBD2,once,CASSDPGLAGGGGETQYF,TGTGCCAGCAGTGATCCCGGACTAGCGGGAGGGGGGGGCGAGACCCAGTACTTC
TRBJ2-1,TRBV7-6,16,TRBD2,NA,CASSSKAGGGYNEQFF,TGTGCCAGCAGCTCAAAAGCGGGAGGAGGTTACAATGAGCAGTTCTTC
TRBJ2-7,TRBV6-1,13,NA,NA,CASSDVRRGEQYF,TGTGCCAGCAGTGACGTACGCCGGGGGGAGCAGTACTTC
TRBJ2-5,TRBV9,16,TRBD2,NA,CASSVLAGGYQETQYF,TGTGCCAGCAGCGTTTTAGCGGGAGGGTACCAAGAGACCCAGTACTTC
TRBJ2-1,TRBV9,15,TRBD1,NA,CASSVTGQAVNEQFF,TGTGCCAGCAGCGTTACGGGACAGGCAGTAAATGAGCAGTTCTTC
TRBJ1-5,TRBV28,14,NA,NA,CASRIHSSNQPQHF,TGTGCCAGCAGGATTCACAGTAGCAATCAGCCCCAGCATTTT
TRBJ2-7,TRBV7-2,15,TRBD1,NA,CASSLETGGFNEQYF,TGTGCCAGCAGCTTAGAGACAGGGGGTTTCAACGAGCAGTACTTC
TRBJ1-2,TRBV5-6,13,NA,NA,CASSLTSADGYTF,TGTGCCAGCAGTTTGACATCGGCGGATGGCTACACCTTC
TRBJ1-1,TRBV5-1,14,NA,NA,CASSLDRANTEAFF,TGCGCCAGCAGCTTGGACAGAGCGAACACTGAAGCTTTCTTT
TRBJ2-5,TRBV4-2,17,NA,once,CASSQLIPGAKQETQYF,TGTGCCAGCAGCCAATTAATTCCCGGGGCTAAACAAGAGACCCAGTACTTC
TRBJ2-7,TRBV18,16,TRBD2,NA,CASSPELAGGPYEQYF,TGTGCCAGCTCACCCGAACTAGCGGGAGGGCCCTACGAGCAGTACTTC
TRBJ2-7,TRBV7-3,15,TRBD2,NA,CASSLLAGGSYEQYF,TGTGCCAGCAGCTTATTAGCGGGAGGATCGTACGAGCAGTACTTC
TRBJ2-1,TRBV5-4,16,TRBD2,few,CASSLKGLAGDNEQFF,TGTGCCAGCAGCTTGAAGGGACTAGCGGGAGATAATGAGCAGTTCTTC
TRBJ2-3,TRBV4-1,16,NA,NA,CASSQDLPAPTDTQYF,TGCGCCAGCAGCCAAGATCTGCCAGCCCCCACAGATACGCAGTATTTT